The next 4 T cell receptor beta chains were all read from a single sample in a study of cytomegalovirus exposure and HLA in healthy donors. The PCR ran on 60 Vbeta and 13 Jbeta primers. The data were produced by immunoSEQ multiplex PCR, yet TCRdb's version contains in-frame clones alone and is incomplete. The sample comprises more than 90,000 clones, about four fifths of which are singletons, and approximately 3.9% rests with the top ten. Sequences were obtained from PBMCs. These receptors all stem from a woman between 70 and 85 years old in good health and CMV-seropositive.

CDR3 DNA sequence: TGCGCCAGCAGCCTGGGCGGGGACTCCTACAATGAGCAGTTCTTC. This gives the protein CASSLGGDSYNEQFF. J is TRBJ2-1 and V is TRBV4-3; maybe TRBD2 (6 bases). Trimming shortened V by 4 bases and J by 0 bases, and 10 bases separated the two germline ends. This CDR3 comprises 15 residues. The V gene's germline CDR1 is LGHNA and CDR2 YSLEER.

The chain joins TRBV30 to TRBJ2-2; 7 bases are shared with TRBD1. CDR1 is GTSNPN, CDR2 SVGIG, per germline (reference sequence). This CDR3 is built from 14 residues. The V gene end was trimmed by 6 bases and the J gene end by 1 base; junction bases not matched to a gene: 5. CDR3 residues: CACPGQQNTGELFF. DNA of the CDR3: TGTGCCTGCCCGGGACAGCAGAACACCGGGGAGCTGTTTTTT.

V gene TRBV27 combines with J gene TRBJ1-2; 7 positions agree with TRBD1. The CDR3 consists of 14 residues. Germline loops: CDR1 MNHEY, CDR2 SMNVEV (reference sequence). Unmatched junction bases numbered 5, after V lost 0 bases and J lost 7 bases. In DNA, the CDR3 is TGTGCCAGCAGTTTATCAAAGGGGGCGGGTGGCTACACCTTC. This gives the protein CASSLSKGAGGYTF.

The gene calls are TRBV6-1 and TRBJ2-2, with unresolved D. Per the germline V gene, CDR1 is MNHNS and CDR2 is SASEGT. The CDR3 is 15 amino acids. V was trimmed by 3 bases and J by 2 bases, leaving 10 bases between them. Here the CDR3 reads CASSDYPLNTGELFF. The CDR3, as DNA: TGTGCCAGCAGTGACTACCCACTCAACACCGGGGAGCTGTTTTTT.